Presented here are 28 T cell receptor beta chains from one specimen sequenced in a study of cytomegalovirus exposure and HLA in healthy donors. PCR primers comprised 60 Vbeta and 13 Jbeta primers. The table came from immunoSEQ multiplex PCR; TCRdb's copy has only in-frame clones and leaves some out. The sample includes 200,000 to 300,000 clones, around 81% seen only once; the top ten take roughly 7.4%. The specimen sequenced was PBMCs. The origin of the receptors is a woman in her sixties in good health and CMV-seropositive.

V usage is TRBV7-2 and J usage is TRBJ2-5; possibly TRBD2 for D (5 bases). This CDR3 region has 14 residues. With 3 bases removed from V and 4 bases from J, the gap between germline ends came to 12 bases. From germline, CDR1 is SGHTA and CDR2 FQGNSA. The CDR3 sequence: CASSFMRAAETQYF. The CDR3 DNA reads TGTGCCAGCAGCTTTATGAGGGCGGCAGAGACCCAGTACTTC.

The V and J genes are TRBV27 and TRBJ2-5; D is possibly TRBD1 (5 bases). The germline V gene has CDR1 MNHEY and CDR2 SMNVEV (reference sequence). The V and J ends lost 2 bases and 5 bases respectively, with 15 bases between them. The CDR3 is 15 residues long. Here the CDR3 reads CASSLIPVSGETQYF. The CDR3 nucleotides are TGTGCCAGCAGTTTAATTCCGGTTTCAGGGGAGACCCAGTACTTC.

The V call is TRBV28, the J call TRBJ2-3, with 13 bases aligning to TRBD2. V shed 6 bases, J shed 5 bases, and the junction held 8 bases outside the gene matches. The length of the CDR3 is 16 residues. The V gene's germline CDR1 is MDHEN and CDR2 SYDVKM. The CDR3 DNA sequence: TGTGCCAGCAGCCTATCGACTAGCGGGAGGCAAGATACGCAGTATTTT. Amino acid sequence: CASSLSTSGRQDTQYF.

The chain recombines TRBV5-6 with TRBJ1-4, with a weak D call TRBD1 (5 bases). The germline V and J ends were trimmed by 0 bases and 7 bases, with 10 bases remaining between them. The CDR3 runs to 14 residues. Germline loops: CDR1 SGHDT, CDR2 YYEEEE. The CDR3 DNA follows: TGTGCCAGCAGCTTGGTGTCAGGGCGTGAAAAACTGTTTTTT. It specifies CASSLVSGREKLFF.

The chain links TRBV12-5 to TRBJ2-7, with TRBD2 matching over 7 bases. Germline V CDR1 and CDR2: LGHNT, FRNRAP. The CDR3 is made up of 14 amino acids. V lost 3 bases to trimming and J lost 3 bases; unmatched junction nucleotides: 5. The CDR3 spells CASGLREGLYEQYF. CDR3 bases: TGTGCTAGTGGTTTAAGGGAGGGCCTCTACGAGCAGTACTTC.

This clone was counted a single time. The chain combines TRBV7-8 with TRBJ2-3; D might be TRBD1 (6 bases). Trimming shortened V by 7 bases and J by 4 bases, and 24 bases separated the two germline ends. The CDR3 contains 17 residues. CDR1 and CDR2 from the germline V gene are SGHVS and FQNEAQ. The CDR3 region is CASTISPTTGQADTQYF. The CDR3 region has the DNA TGTGCCAGCACCATCTCCCCGACGACAGGCCAGGCAGATACGCAGTATTTT.

This chain joins TRBV4-1 and TRBJ2-1, with 11 bases identical to TRBD2. The CDR3 extends over 16 amino acids. V was clipped by 1 base and J by 3 bases; unmatched bases: 2. In germline, CDR1 is MGHRA, CDR2 YSYEKL. The CDR3 DNA reads TGCGCCAGCAGCCAAGCCCTAGCGGGGGGCTACAATGAGCAGTTCTTC. This codes for CASSQALAGGYNEQFF.

The gene calls are TRBV27 and TRBJ2-1, with 9 bases lining up with TRBD2. Trimming at V came to 6 bases and at J to 11 bases, leaving 8 bases not matched to a gene. The CDR3 covers 13 residues. CDR1 and CDR2 from the germline V gene are MNHEY and SMNVEV (reference sequence). The CDR3 reads CASSLRLAGQQFF. Here the CDR3 DNA reads TGTGCCAGCAGCCTCCGCCTAGCGGGACAGCAGTTCTTC.

The J gene is TRBJ2-3, the V gene TRBV5-1; a weak D match, TRBD1 (6 bases). Germline V gene data show CDR1 as SGHRS and CDR2 as YFSETQ. The CDR3 runs to 16 residues. V was shortened by 4 bases and J by 5 bases, with 20 bases between the two germline ends. CDR3 bases: TGCGCCAGCAGCCTGGGGACAACCGGGCACCAAGATACGCAGTATTTT. Amino acid sequence: CASSLGTTGHQDTQYF.

The J gene is TRBJ2-2, the V gene TRBV10-2, with 9 positions matching TRBD2. The germline gives CDR1 WSHSY, CDR2 SAAADI. The CDR3 runs 14 residues. Unmatched junction bases numbered 10, after V lost 11 bases and J lost 6 bases. The CDR3 sequence is CARSSGTSPGELFF. CDR3 nucleotides: TGCGCCCGATCATCCGGGACTAGCCCCGGGGAGCTGTTTTTT.

The chain couples TRBV18 to TRBJ1-4, with D possibly being TRBD1 (5 bases). V gave up 5 bases and J gave up 10 bases, with 8 bases separating them. Germline CDR1 and CDR2: KGHSH and LQKENI. The CDR3 contains 11 residues. The CDR3 spells CASSAGGKLFF. DNA for the CDR3: TGTGCCAGCTCAGCCGGGGGAAAACTGTTTTTT. Variable domain in full (rest from reference TRBV18 and TRBJ1-4): NAGVMQNPRHLVRRRGQEARLRCSPMKGHSHVYWYRQLPEEGLKFMVYLQKENIIDESGMPKERFSAEFPKEGPSILRIQQVVRGDSAAYFCASSAGGKLFFGSGTQLSVL.

This rearrangement joins TRBV4-2 to TRBJ2-1, with 8 bases that match TRBD1. The V segment lost 6 bases and the J segment 0 bases; nucleotides outside the gene matches: 4. The CDR3 spans 15 residues. Looked up from germline, CDR1 is LGHNA and CDR2 is YNFKEQ. CDR3 sequence: CASSPDRASYNEQFF. In DNA, the CDR3 is TGTGCCAGCAGTCCGGACAGGGCCTCCTACAATGAGCAGTTCTTC.

The rearrangement uses TRBV11-2 and TRBJ2-7, with D possibly matching TRBD2 (5 bases). Trimming took off 3 bases at V and 4 bases at J, with 10 bases between the two ends. Germline V CDR1 and CDR2: SGHAT, FQNNGV. CDR3 length: 13 amino acids. The CDR3, as DNA: TGTGCCAGCAGCTTGGGGAGTCGGTACGAGCAGTACTTC. Its translation: CASSLGSRYEQYF.

The chain has TRBV5-1 and TRBJ2-1, with 10 bases that match TRBD2. The CDR3 totals 16 residues. V shed 5 bases and J 5 bases; nucleotides not matched to a gene: 10. In germline, CDR1 is SGHRS, CDR2 YFSETQ. CDR3 sequence (DNA): TGCGCCAGCAGGTCTCGACTAGCGGGTTGGGACAATGAGCAGTTCTTC. Its protein product is CASRSRLAGWDNEQFF.

V gene TRBV18 combines with J gene TRBJ1-2, with D tentatively TRBD1 (6 bases). With 1 base removed from V and 0 bases from J, the gap between germline ends came to 21 bases. The CDR3 extends over 19 amino acids. The germline V gene has CDR1 KGHSH and CDR2 LQKENI. CDR3 amino acids: CASSPRGSGTTQTNYGYTF. The CDR3 DNA follows: TGTGCCAGCTCACCACGGGGATCCGGGACAACACAAACTAACTATGGCTACACCTTC.

This rearrangement joins TRBV28 to TRBJ1-2; unclear D gene. This CDR3 comprises 13 residues. Germline values: CDR1 MDHEN, CDR2 SYDVKM. The ends were cut back, 1 base at V and 8 bases at J, with 11 bases in the middle. CDR3 protein: CASSLFPGKGYTF. DNA of the CDR3: TGTGCCAGCAGTTTATTCCCGGGGAAAGGCTACACCTTC.

The chain combines TRBV9 with TRBJ2-1; 8 nucleotides agree with TRBD2. CDR1 and CDR2 (germline): SGDLS, YYNGEE. The CDR3 contains 18 residues. V was pared by 0 bases and J by 4 bases, with 12 bases of the junction left unmatched. CDR3 DNA sequence: TGTGCCAGCAGCGTAGGATTAGCGGGACCCGGTCAATACAATGAGCAGTTCTTC. Amino acid sequence: CASSVGLAGPGQYNEQFF.

V usage is TRBV28 and J usage is TRBJ1-1; 8 nucleotides line up with TRBD1. Looked up from germline, CDR1 is MDHEN and CDR2 is SYDVKM. The junction had 4 bases not matched to a gene; V was cut back by 5 bases and J by 5 bases. The length of the CDR3 is 13 residues. CDR3 region: CASSPTGGTEAFF. The CDR3 region has the DNA TGTGCCAGCAGTCCCACAGGGGGGACTGAAGCTTTCTTT.

The rearrangement joins TRBV13 to TRBJ2-2, with D perhaps TRBD1 (5 bases). CDR3 size: 17 residues. Germline-derived CDR1 and CDR2 are PRHDT and FYEKMQ (reference sequence). Trimming left V 2 bases short and J 4 bases short, with 17 bases between. CDR3 region: CASSLTVRQGSTGELFF. In DNA form, the CDR3 reads TGTGCCAGCAGCTTAACGGTTCGTCAGGGAAGCACCGGGGAGCTGTTTTTT. Combining the CDR3 with reference TRBV13 and TRBJ2-2 gives the whole variable domain AAGVIQSPRHLIKEKRETATLKCYPIPRHDTVYWYQQGPGQDPQFLISFYEKMQSDKGSIPDRFSAQQFSDYHSELNMSSLELGDSALYFCASSLTVRQGSTGELFFGEGSRLTVL.

This clone was counted a few times. The CDR3 region has the DNA TGTGCCAGCTCCTTATTTATAGGCAATCAGCCCCAGCATTTT. This codes for CASSLFIGNQPQHF. The genes are TRBV6-1 and TRBJ1-5; no reliable D call. Between the trimmed V and J ends, which lost 8 bases and 2 bases, there was a span of 13 bases. The CDR3 contains 14 residues. Germline V gives CDR1 MNHNS, CDR2 SASEGT.

This chain uses TRBV7-2 with TRBJ2-7; D remains ambiguous. Germline V lookup: CDR1 SGHTA, CDR2 FQGNSA. V lost 5 bases to trimming and J lost 1 base, with 9 bases between them. The CDR3 loop spans 13 amino acids. This chain's CDR3 is CASSLGPSYEQYF. The CDR3 DNA is TGTGCCAGCAGCCTTGGGCCTTCCTACGAGCAGTACTTC.

This chain uses TRBV28 with TRBJ2-3; 7 nucleotides align to TRBD2. There are 15 residues in the CDR3. After removal of 3 bases from V and 2 bases from J, the junction contained 5 bases not matched to a gene. CDR1 is MDHEN and CDR2 is SYDVKM in the germline V gene. DNA for the CDR3: TGTGCCAGCAGTTTGCCTAGCGGATACACAGATACGCAGTATTTT. Amino acid sequence: CASSLPSGYTDTQYF.

CDR3 in DNA: TGTGCCAGCAGCTTACTAGGGGATGACAGGGCCCGCTATGTGGGCTACACCTTC. It yields the protein CASSLLGDDRARYVGYTF. J is TRBJ1-2 and V is TRBV7-9; 7 nucleotides line up with TRBD1. Germline values: CDR1 SEHNR, CDR2 FQNEAQ (reference sequence). V dropped 2 bases and J dropped 8; count of bases not matched to a gene: 20. This CDR3 comprises 18 residues.

This chain links TRBV27 with TRBJ1-4; D is ambiguous. Germline V gene data show CDR1 as MNHEY and CDR2 as SMNVEV (reference sequence). The V end lost 4 bases, the J end lost 7 bases, and 7 bases lay between the germline ends. This CDR3 region has 12 residues. Written as DNA, the CDR3 is TGTGCCAGCAGTTACAGTGGTGAAAAACTGTTTTTT. Its protein is CASSYSGEKLFF.

The chain is built from TRBV27 and TRBJ1-2; 8 bases fit TRBD1. This CDR3 region has 14 residues. V dropped 3 bases and J dropped 4; count of bases not matched to a gene: 4. Germline V CDR1 and CDR2: MNHEY, SMNVEV (reference sequence). CDR3 nucleotides: TGTGCCAGCAGTTTCGACAGGGGTTTCTATGGCTACACCTTC. This translates into CASSFDRGFYGYTF.

The chain links TRBV21-1 to TRBJ2-1; TRBD2, the table's D call, was not compared with the DNA. TRBV21-1 corresponds to a pseudogene. CDR3 length: 20 residues. CDR3 coding DNA: TGTGCCAGCAGCCTCCGTGAGGTTAGCGGGGGTAAGAGCTCCTACAATGAGCAGTTCTTC. It translates to CASSLREVSGGKSSYNEQFF.

The rearrangement joins TRBV5-1 to TRBJ1-1; possibly TRBD1 for D (6 bases). V dropped 1 base and J dropped 9 bases, with 13 bases sitting between them. Germline-derived CDR1 and CDR2 are SGHRS and YFSETQ. The CDR3 contains 13 residues. As DNA, the CDR3 is TGCGCCAGCAGCTTGACAGGGAGAAGCCAAGCTTTCTTT. Its protein is CASSLTGRSQAFF. Full variable domain (rest looked up from reference TRBV5-1 and TRBJ1-1): KAGVTQTPRYLIKTRGQQVTLSCSPISGHRSVSWYQQTPGQGLQFLFEYFSETQRNKGNFPGRFSGRQFSNSRSEMNVSTLELGDSALYLCASSLTGRSQAFFGQGTRLTVV.

The chain recombines TRBV6-5 with TRBJ1-3; D not certain. This CDR3 spans 13 amino acids. V was shortened by 0 bases and J by 3 bases, with 3 bases between the two germline ends. Per the germline V gene, CDR1 is MNHEY and CDR2 is SVGAGI. CDR3 loop: CASSYSSGNTIYF. For the CDR3, the DNA is TGTGCCAGCAGTTACTCGAGTGGAAACACCATATATTTT.